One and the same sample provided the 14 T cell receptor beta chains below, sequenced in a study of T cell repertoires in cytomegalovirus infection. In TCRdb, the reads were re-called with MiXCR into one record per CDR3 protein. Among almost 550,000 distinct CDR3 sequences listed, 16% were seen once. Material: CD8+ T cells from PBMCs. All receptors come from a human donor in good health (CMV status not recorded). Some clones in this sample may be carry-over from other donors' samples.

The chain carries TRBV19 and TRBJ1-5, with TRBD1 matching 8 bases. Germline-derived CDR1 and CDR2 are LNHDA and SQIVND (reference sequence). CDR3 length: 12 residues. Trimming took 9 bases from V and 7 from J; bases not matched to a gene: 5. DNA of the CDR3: TGTGCCAGCGGACAGGGATCCCAGCCCCAGCATTTT. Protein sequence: CASGQGSQPQHF.

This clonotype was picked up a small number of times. CDR3: CAWSSNTGELFF. The DNA of the CDR3 is TGTGCCTGGAGTTCGAACACCGGGGAGCTGTTTTTT. The V call is TRBV30, the J call TRBJ2-2, with D unresolved. Trimming shortened V by 2 bases and J by 0 bases, and 1 base separated the two germline ends. CDR3 length: 12 residues. CDR1 GTSNPN and CDR2 SVGIG come from the germline V gene (reference sequence).

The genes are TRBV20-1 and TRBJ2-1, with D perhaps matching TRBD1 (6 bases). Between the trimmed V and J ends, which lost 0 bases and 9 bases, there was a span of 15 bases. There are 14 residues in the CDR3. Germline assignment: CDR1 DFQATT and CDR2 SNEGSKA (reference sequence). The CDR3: CSARDLWGRPEQFF. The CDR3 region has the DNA TGCAGTGCTAGAGATCTATGGGGGCGGCCTGAGCAGTTCTTC.

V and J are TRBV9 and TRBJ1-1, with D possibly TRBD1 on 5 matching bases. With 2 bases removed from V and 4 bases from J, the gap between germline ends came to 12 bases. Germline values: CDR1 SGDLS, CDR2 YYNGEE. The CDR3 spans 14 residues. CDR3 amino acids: CASSVREAGTEAFF. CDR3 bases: TGTGCCAGCAGCGTCAGGGAAGCGGGCACTGAAGCTTTCTTT.

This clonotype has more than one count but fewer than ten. CDR3 nucleotide sequence: TGTGCCAGCAGCTTAGGACTAGCGGTTGAGCAGTTCTTC. Protein product: CASSLGLAVEQFF. V is TRBV13 and J is TRBJ2-1; 8 positions agree with TRBD2. The length of the CDR3 is 13 residues. V shed 0 bases and J 9 bases; nucleotides not matched to a gene: 1. Looked up from germline, CDR1 is PRHDT and CDR2 is FYEKMQ (reference sequence).

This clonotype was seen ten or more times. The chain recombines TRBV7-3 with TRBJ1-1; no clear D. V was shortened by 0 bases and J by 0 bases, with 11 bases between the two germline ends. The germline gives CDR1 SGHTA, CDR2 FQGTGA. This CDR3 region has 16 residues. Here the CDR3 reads CASSLTPIRLNTEAFF. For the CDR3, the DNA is TGTGCCAGCAGCTTAACCCCTATTCGGTTGAACACTGAAGCTTTCTTT.

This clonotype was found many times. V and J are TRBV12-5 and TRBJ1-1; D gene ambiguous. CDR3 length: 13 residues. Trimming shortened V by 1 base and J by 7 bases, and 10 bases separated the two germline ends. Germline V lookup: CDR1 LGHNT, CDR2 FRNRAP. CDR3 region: CASGLARTDEAFF. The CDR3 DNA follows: TGTGCTAGTGGTTTGGCGAGGACGGATGAAGCTTTCTTT.

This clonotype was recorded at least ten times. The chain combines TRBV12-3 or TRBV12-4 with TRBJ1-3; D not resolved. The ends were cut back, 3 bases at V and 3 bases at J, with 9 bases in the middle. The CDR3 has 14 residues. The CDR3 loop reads CASSFGTVGNTIYF. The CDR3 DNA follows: TGTGCCAGCAGTTTTGGAACGGTTGGAAACACCATATATTTT.

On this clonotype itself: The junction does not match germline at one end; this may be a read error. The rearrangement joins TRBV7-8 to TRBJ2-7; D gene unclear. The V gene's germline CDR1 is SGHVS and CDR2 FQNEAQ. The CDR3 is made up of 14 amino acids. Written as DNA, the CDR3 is TGTGCTAGCAGATCGATGCCCAGCTCCTACGAGCAGTACTTC. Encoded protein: CASRSMPSSYEQYF.

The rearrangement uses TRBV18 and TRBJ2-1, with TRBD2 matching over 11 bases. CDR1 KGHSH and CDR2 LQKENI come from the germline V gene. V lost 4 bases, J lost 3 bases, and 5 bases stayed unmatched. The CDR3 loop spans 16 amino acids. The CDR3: CASSLTTSGDYNEQFF. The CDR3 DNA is TGTGCCAGCTCACTCACGACTAGCGGGGACTACAATGAGCAGTTCTTC.

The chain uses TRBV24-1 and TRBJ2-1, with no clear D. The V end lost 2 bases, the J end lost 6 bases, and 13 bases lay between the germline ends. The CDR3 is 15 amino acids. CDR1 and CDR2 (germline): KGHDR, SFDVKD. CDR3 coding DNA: TGTGCCACCAGTGATTCTGCAGTCTGGTTCAATGAGCAGTTCTTC. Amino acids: CATSDSAVWFNEQFF.

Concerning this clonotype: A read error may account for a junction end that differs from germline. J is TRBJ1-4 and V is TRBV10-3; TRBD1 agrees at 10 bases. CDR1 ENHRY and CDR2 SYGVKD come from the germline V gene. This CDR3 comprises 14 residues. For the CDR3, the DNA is TGTGCAATCAGTGAGGGACAGGGGTGGGAAAAACTGTTTTTT. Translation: CAISEGQGWEKLFF.

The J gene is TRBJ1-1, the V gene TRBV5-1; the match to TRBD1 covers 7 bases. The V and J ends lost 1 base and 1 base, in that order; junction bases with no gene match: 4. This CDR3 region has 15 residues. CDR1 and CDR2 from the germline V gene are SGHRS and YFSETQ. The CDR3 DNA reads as TGCGCCAGCAGCTTGTGGACAGGAACGAACACTGAAGCTTTCTTT. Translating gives CASSLWTGTNTEAFF.

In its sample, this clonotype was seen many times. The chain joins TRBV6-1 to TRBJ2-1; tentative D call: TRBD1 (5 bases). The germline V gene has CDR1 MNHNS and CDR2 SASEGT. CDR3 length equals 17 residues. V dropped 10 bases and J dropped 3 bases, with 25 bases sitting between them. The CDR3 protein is CATDQGPLTAYYNEQFF. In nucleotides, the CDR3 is TGTGCCACCGACCAGGGCCCTTTGACTGCTTACTACAATGAGCAGTTCTTC.